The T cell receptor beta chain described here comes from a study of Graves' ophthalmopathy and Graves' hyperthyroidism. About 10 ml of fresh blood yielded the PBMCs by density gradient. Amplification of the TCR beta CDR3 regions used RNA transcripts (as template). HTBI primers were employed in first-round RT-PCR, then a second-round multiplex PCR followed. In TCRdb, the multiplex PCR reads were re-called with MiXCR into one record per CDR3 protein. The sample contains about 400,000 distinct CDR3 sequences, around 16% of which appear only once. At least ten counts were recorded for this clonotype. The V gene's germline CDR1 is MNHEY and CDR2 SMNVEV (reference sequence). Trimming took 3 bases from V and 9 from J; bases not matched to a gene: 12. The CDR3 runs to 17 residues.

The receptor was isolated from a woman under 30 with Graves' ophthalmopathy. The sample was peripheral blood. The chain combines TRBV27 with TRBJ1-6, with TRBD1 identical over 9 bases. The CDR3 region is CASSFYPGDRASSPLHF. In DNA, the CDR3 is TGTGCCAGCAGTTTCTATCCGGGGGACAGGGCTTCTTCACCCCTCCACTTT.